What follows are 26 T cell receptor beta chains derived from one specimen sequenced in a study of T cell repertoires in cytomegalovirus infection. TCRdb passed the reads through MiXCR, listing each CDR3 protein once. Here the sample spans more than 200,000 distinct CDR3 sequences, approximately 9.2% being singletons. The sequenced sample consisted of PBMCs. The receptors derive from a human donor in good health (CMV status not recorded). Some clones in this sample may be carry-over from other donors' samples.

This clonotype was seen a few times. This chain links TRBV29-1 with TRBJ2-7, with TRBD2 identical over 7 bases. Trimming cost V 4 bases and J 6 bases; bases outside gene matches: 9. This CDR3 has 13 amino acids. Per germline, CDR1 SQVTM and CDR2 ANQGSEA. This CDR3 reads CSVGMNGGVEQYF. CDR3 sequence (DNA): TGCAGCGTTGGAATGAATGGGGGGGTCGAGCAGTACTTC.

This clonotype was recorded at least ten times. The CDR3 is CASSSGAGNEQFF. The CDR3 DNA follows: TGTGCCAGCAGCTCAGGCGCGGGAAATGAGCAGTTCTTC. The genes are TRBV7-2 and TRBJ2-1; tentative D call: TRBD2 (6 bases). Germline CDR1 reads SGHTA; CDR2 reads FQGNSA. V dropped 4 bases and J dropped 7 bases, with 11 bases sitting between them. The CDR3 totals 13 residues.

This clonotype was seen a few times. This chain joins TRBV28 and TRBJ2-3; 9 nucleotides line up with TRBD1. CDR1 is MDHEN, CDR2 SYDVKM, per germline. The ends lost 8 bases at V and 7 bases at J; junction bases unmatched: 10. This CDR3 comprises 14 residues. This CDR3 is CASSRDRVINTQYF. The CDR3 region has the DNA TGTGCCAGCTCCCGGGACAGGGTCATAAATACGCAGTATTTT.

This clonotype occurred many times. CDR3 in amino acids: CSAEIERQIQFF. The CDR3 DNA is TGCAGCGCCGAGATTGAACGGCAGATCCAGTTCTTC. V usage is TRBV29-1 and J usage is TRBJ2-1; D gene uncertain. Germline values: CDR1 SQVTM, CDR2 ANQGSEA. The V gene lost 7 bases and the J gene lost 13 bases, with 20 bases spanning the gap. This CDR3 region has 12 residues.

This clonotype was seen a single time. The V call is TRBV30, the J call TRBJ2-1, with D maybe TRBD2 (5 bases). Germline values: CDR1 GTSNPN, CDR2 SVGIG (reference sequence). Trimming removed 8 bases from V and 3 bases from J, with 14 bases in between. The CDR3 covers 13 residues. DNA for the CDR3: TGTGCCGTCACTGGCGGGTACTACAATGAGCAGTTCTTC. It yields the protein CAVTGGYYNEQFF. Full variable domain (remainder filled in from reference TRBV30 and TRBJ2-1): SQTIHQWPATLVQPVGSPLSLECTVEGTSNPNLYWYRQAAGRGLQLLFYSVGIGQISSEVPQNLSASRPQDRQFILSSKKLLLSDSGFYLCAVTGGYYNEQFFGPGTRLTVL.

This clonotype was counted between two and nine times. The rearrangement links TRBV5-5 to TRBJ2-3, with D perhaps assigned TRBD1 or TRBD2 (5 bases each). Germline CDR1 SGHKS, CDR2 YYEKEE (reference sequence). This CDR3 has 16 amino acids. Trimming removed 2 bases at V and 4 bases at J, with 17 bases between. The CDR3 DNA follows: TGTGCCAGCAGCTTCTCCGGGGCAGGGTGGTCAGATACGCAGTATTTT. Its protein is CASSFSGAGWSDTQYF.

Only a few counts were recorded for this clonotype. This rearrangement joins TRBV6-2 or TRBV6-3 to TRBJ1-6; TRBD1 matches 7 bases. Germline-derived CDR1 and CDR2 are MNHEY and SVGEGT. The V segment lost 7 bases and the J segment 9 bases; nucleotides outside the gene matches: 15. The CDR3 spans 16 residues. The CDR3 coding sequence is TGTGCCAGCAATATAGTGGAGGGGGCAGGGAGTTCACCCCTCCACTTT. This encodes CASNIVEGAGSSPLHF.

This clonotype was seen many times. V gene TRBV4-2 combines with J gene TRBJ1-5; D is unresolved. Trimming took 0 bases from V and 4 from J, leaving 4 bases between them. The length of the CDR3 is 13 residues. Germline lookup yields CDR1 LGHNA and CDR2 YNFKEQ. The CDR3 protein is CASSQDLNQPQHF. Here the CDR3 DNA reads TGTGCCAGCAGCCAAGATCTTAATCAGCCCCAGCATTTT.

At least ten counts were recorded for this clonotype. The J gene is TRBJ2-3, the V gene TRBV6-6, with a tentative D call TRBD1 (6 bases). Germline assignment: CDR1 MNHNY and CDR2 SVGAGI (reference sequence). Deletions cut 9 bases from V and 0 bases from J, with 19 bases between. This CDR3 has 16 residues. CDR3: CASRQDSAWSTDTQYF. CDR3 DNA sequence: TGTGCCAGTCGACAGGACAGCGCGTGGAGCACAGATACGCAGTATTTT.

This clonotype has a count of ten or more. The chain recombines TRBV27 with TRBJ1-1, with 8 bases lining up with TRBD1. Germline values: CDR1 MNHEY, CDR2 SMNVEV (reference sequence). V lost 3 bases, J lost 4 bases, and 4 bases stayed unmatched. This CDR3 has 14 residues. The CDR3 region has the DNA TGTGCCAGCAGTTTTCAACAGGGGGTCACTGAAGCTTTCTTT. Protein: CASSFQQGVTEAFF.

This clonotype came up a few times. J is TRBJ2-1 and V is TRBV5-1; either TRBD1 or TRBD2 may supply D (5 bases each). Germline V CDR1 and CDR2: SGHRS, YFSETQ. CDR3 length: 15 amino acids. V lost 6 bases and J lost 9, with 22 bases in between. The CDR3 is CASTTNRGQGAEQFF. Here the CDR3 DNA reads TGCGCCAGCACCACCAACCGGGGCCAAGGAGCTGAGCAGTTCTTC.

Many counts were recorded for this clonotype. The rearrangement uses TRBV7-2 and TRBJ2-7; TRBD1 is a possible D gene (6 bases). The CDR3 extends over 14 amino acids. Germline CDR1 and CDR2: SGHTA and FQGNSA. Trimming cost V 6 bases and J 7 bases, with 19 bases left between them. Written as DNA, the CDR3 is TGTGCCAGCAGTTCGGGACACCAGTACGGGGAGCAGTACTTC. It yields the protein CASSSGHQYGEQYF.

This clonotype was recorded a few times. This sequence joins TRBV15 and TRBJ2-7; 15 nucleotides match TRBD2. The CDR3 is 19 residues long. V shed 9 bases and J 7 bases; nucleotides not matched to a gene: 22. Per the germline V gene, CDR1 is LNHNV and CDR2 is YYDKDF (reference sequence). For the CDR3, the DNA is TGTGCCACTAAAGGAGCAGTGGGACTAGCGGGGGGCGCGTTAAGGGAGCAGTACTTC. Its translation: CATKGAVGLAGGALREQYF.

There are a few counts of this clonotype. CDR3 amino acids: CSANPLAGGGETQYF. The CDR3 DNA reads TGCAGTGCTAACCCACTAGCGGGGGGGGGAGAGACCCAGTACTTC. The chain combines TRBV20-1 with TRBJ2-5; 13 bases are shared with TRBD2. Germline CDR1 reads DFQATT; CDR2 reads SNEGSKA (reference sequence). V dropped 4 bases and J dropped 4; count of bases not matched to a gene: 6. This CDR3 is built from 15 residues.

Of note for this clonotype: A much larger clone differs by one base, so this may be a read error. V and J are TRBV7-2 and TRBJ2-5; 8 nucleotides agree with TRBD2. Germline CDR1 and CDR2: SGHTA and FQGNSA. The CDR3 extends over 16 amino acids. CDR3 loop: CVSSFTGTSRQETQYF. Written as DNA, the CDR3 is TGTGTCAGCAGCTTCACCGGGACTAGTCGACAAGAGACCCAGTACTTC.

This clonotype was seen a handful of times. This CDR3 reads CASSEVGTGYVEQYF. In DNA, the CDR3 is TGTGCCAGCTCAGAAGTCGGGACAGGGTATGTCGAGCAGTACTTC. V gene TRBV18 combines with J gene TRBJ2-7; 9 bases agree with TRBD1. The germline V gene encodes CDR1 KGHSH and CDR2 LQKENI. The CDR3 is made up of 15 amino acids. The J segment lost 6 bases and the V segment lost 5 bases, leaving 11 bases of the junction unmatched.

This clonotype has at least ten counts. The DNA of the CDR3 is TGTGCCAGCAGGATTACGGGGCAGGGGAACACTGAAGCTTTCTTT. Protein product: CASRITGQGNTEAFF. This chain connects TRBV7-2 to TRBJ1-1; D might be TRBD1 (5 bases). V lost 6 bases to trimming and J lost 1 base, with 15 bases between them. CDR1 and CDR2 (germline): SGHTA, FQGNSA. The CDR3 covers 15 residues.

This clonotype was seen many times. The chain uses TRBV10-3 and TRBJ1-1; the match to TRBD1 covers 11 bases. Trimming cost V 6 bases and J 5 bases; bases outside gene matches: 2. Germline loops: CDR1 ENHRY, CDR2 SYGVKD. CDR3 length: 13 amino acids. CDR3 coding DNA: TGTGCCATCAGGGGACAGGGGGTGACTGAAGCTTTCTTT. Its translation: CAIRGQGVTEAFF.

In its sample, this clonotype was seen many times. J is TRBJ2-6 and V is TRBV7-2, with D tentatively TRBD2 (7 bases). Germline V gene sequence: CDR1 SGHTA, CDR2 FQGNSA. V shed 1 base and J shed 6 bases, with 13 bases lying between them. The length of the CDR3 is 16 residues. The CDR3 loop reads CASSLGGGGSANVLTF. DNA for the CDR3: TGTGCCAGCAGCTTAGGAGGGGGGGGATCGGCCAACGTCCTGACTTTC.

Ten or more counts support this clonotype. The chain carries TRBV7-2 and TRBJ2-3, with D uncertain. V shed 2 bases and J shed 6 bases, with 6 bases lying between them. The CDR3 is 12 residues long. Germline V gene lookup returns CDR1 SGHTA and CDR2 FQGNSA. CDR3 residues: CASSLRLDTQYF. The DNA of the CDR3 is TGTGCCAGCAGCTTACGACTCGATACGCAGTATTTT.

This clonotype was recorded many times. The rearrangement uses TRBV19 and TRBJ2-7; D gene ambiguous. V was clipped by 4 bases and J by 3 bases, with 13 bases between them. CDR1 is LNHDA and CDR2 is SQIVND in the germline V gene (reference sequence). The CDR3 extends over 14 amino acids. Written as DNA, the CDR3 is TGTGCCAGTAGTAATGATGGGGTCATCTACGAGCAGTACTTC. This translates into CASSNDGVIYEQYF. The full variable domain, its missing parts supplied by reference TRBV19 and TRBJ2-7, is DGGITQSPKYLFRKEGQNVTLSCEQNLNHDAMYWYRQDPGQGLRLIYYSQIVNDFQKGDIAEGYSVSREKKESFPLTVTSAQKNPTAFYLCASSNDGVIYEQYFGPGTRLTVT.

The chain has TRBV7-9 and TRBJ1-2, with TRBD1 matching 9 bases. The CDR3 totals 14 residues. The ends lost 4 bases at V and 4 bases at J; junction bases unmatched: 4. Germline V gene lookup returns CDR1 SEHNR and CDR2 FQNEAQ (reference sequence). CDR3 coding DNA: TGTGCCAGCAGCTCAGGACAGGGGATCTATGGCTACACCTTC. Amino acids: CASSSGQGIYGYTF.

The sample holds many counts of this clonotype. CDR3 DNA sequence: TGTGCCAGCAGCTTAAGCGTCCCGGGGTGCGAGCAGTACTTC. Protein sequence: CASSLSVPGCEQYF. The chain joins TRBV7-9 to TRBJ2-7, with D tentatively TRBD2 (5 bases). V was pared by 2 bases and J by 6 bases, with 14 bases between. CDR1 SEHNR and CDR2 FQNEAQ come from the germline V gene (reference sequence). CDR3 length: 14 residues.

This clonotype was found many times. The chain couples TRBV7-3 to TRBJ2-3; 10 bases fit TRBD2. The CDR3 spans 15 residues. J was trimmed by 6 bases and V by 5 bases; bases with no gene match: 8. From germline, CDR1 is SGHTA and CDR2 FQGTGA. The DNA for the CDR3 is TGTGCCAGCAGCCCCAAGCGGGGGGGCCCGGATACGCAGTATTTT. It encodes CASSPKRGGPDTQYF. The full variable domain, with the rest looked up from reference TRBV7-3 and TRBJ2-3, is GAGVSQTPSNKVTEKGKYVELRCDPISGHTALYWYRQSLGQGPEFLIYFQGTGAADDSGLPNDRFFAVRPEGSVSTLKIQRTERGDSAVYLCASSPKRGGPDTQYFGPGTRLTVL.

The chain uses TRBV28 and TRBJ2-5; 8 nucleotides line up with TRBD1. V lost 4 bases and J lost 5; bases outside the gene matches: 6. The CDR3 extends over 14 amino acids. CDR1 is MDHEN, CDR2 SYDVKM, per germline. The CDR3 spells CASSSTGAGETQYF. CDR3 bases: TGTGCCAGCAGTTCGACAGGGGCGGGGGAGACCCAGTACTTC.

The gene calls are TRBV2 and TRBJ1-5; no definite D call. CDR1 and CDR2 (germline): SNHLY, FYNNEI. CDR3 length equals 14 residues. The V end lost 9 bases, the J end lost 3 bases, and 15 bases lay between the germline ends. This CDR3 reads CASTREDLNQPQHF. In nucleotides, the CDR3 is TGTGCCAGTACCCGCGAAGATCTCAATCAGCCCCAGCATTTT.